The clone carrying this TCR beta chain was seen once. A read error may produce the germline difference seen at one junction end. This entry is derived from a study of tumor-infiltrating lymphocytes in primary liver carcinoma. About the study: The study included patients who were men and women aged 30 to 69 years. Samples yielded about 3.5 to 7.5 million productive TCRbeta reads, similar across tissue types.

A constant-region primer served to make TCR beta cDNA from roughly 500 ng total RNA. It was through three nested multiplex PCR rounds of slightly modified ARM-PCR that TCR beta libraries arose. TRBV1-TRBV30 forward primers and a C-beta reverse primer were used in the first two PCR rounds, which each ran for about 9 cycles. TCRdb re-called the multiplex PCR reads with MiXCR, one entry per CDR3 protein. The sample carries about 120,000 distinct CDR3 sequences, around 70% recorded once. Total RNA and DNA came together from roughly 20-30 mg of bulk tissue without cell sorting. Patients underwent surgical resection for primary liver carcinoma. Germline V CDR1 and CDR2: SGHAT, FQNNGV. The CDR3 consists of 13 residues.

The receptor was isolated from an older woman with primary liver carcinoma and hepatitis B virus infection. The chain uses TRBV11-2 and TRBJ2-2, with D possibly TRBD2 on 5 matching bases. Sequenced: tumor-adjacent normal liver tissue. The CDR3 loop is CASGLDRTGEPLF. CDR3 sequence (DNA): TGTGCCAGCGGCTTAGATAGGACTGGGGAGCCGCTTTTT.